The 6 T cell receptor beta chains listed next were all sequenced from one sample in a study of blood T cell repertoires in COVID-19. Measured with immunoSEQ multiplex PCR; TCRdb has only the in-frame clones, and not every one. The sample carries over 400,000 clones, 86% recorded once. The material sequenced was peripheral blood. All receptors derive from a woman in her thirties with active or convalescent COVID-19.

J is TRBJ1-2 and V is TRBV5-5, with TRBD1 identical over 7 bases. Germline loops: CDR1 SGHKS, CDR2 YYEKEE (reference sequence). With 4 bases clipped from V and 0 bases from J, the junction kept 9 bases outside the gene matches. The CDR3 extends over 16 amino acids. In DNA form, the CDR3 reads TGTGCCAGCAGCACCAATACCGGGACAGCTAACTATGGCTACACCTTC. It specifies CASSTNTGTANYGYTF.

This chain joins TRBV6-5 and TRBJ1-1, with D possibly TRBD1 on 6 matching bases. With 7 bases removed from V and 8 bases from J, the gap between germline ends came to 11 bases. CDR3 size: 11 residues. The germline CDR1 and CDR2 sequences are MNHEY and SVGAGI. The CDR3: CASNGGIEAFF. CDR3 DNA: TGTGCCAGCAATGGGGGCATAGAAGCTTTCTTT.

The chain joins TRBV6-6 to TRBJ1-5; D might be TRBD1 (5 bases). Germline CDR1 and CDR2: MNHNY and SVGAGI (reference sequence). This CDR3 comprises 15 residues. V lost 6 bases and J lost 0, with 12 bases in between. The CDR3 DNA reads TGTGCCAGCAGACCCGGGACTTATAGCAATCAGCCCCAGCATTTT. This translates into CASRPGTYSNQPQHF.

The chain carries TRBV3-1 (or the pseudogene TRBV3-2) and TRBJ2-5, with a weak D call TRBD2 (5 bases). The CDR3 runs 15 residues. V gave up 0 bases and J gave up 5 bases, with 13 bases separating them. Germline V gives CDR1 LGHDT, CDR2 YNNKEL (reference sequence). As DNA, the CDR3 is TGTGCCAGCAGCCAAGACCGGGGTCCTAGGGAGACCCAGTACTTC. Translating it yields CASSQDRGPRETQYF.

This clone was counted between two and nine times. The genes are TRBV3-1 (or the pseudogene TRBV3-2) and TRBJ2-3, with TRBD2 identical over 7 bases. CDR3 length equals 14 residues. Germline V gene data show CDR1 as LGHDT and CDR2 as YNNKEL (reference sequence). V gave up 4 bases and J gave up 6 bases; unmatched junction bases: 7. The CDR3 sequence is CASSPGLVWDTQYF. Here the CDR3 DNA reads TGTGCCAGCAGCCCCGGACTAGTGTGGGATACGCAGTATTTT.

The CDR3 reads CAISDGQGSHEQYF. The DNA of the CDR3 is TGTGCCATCAGTGACGGACAGGGGAGCCACGAGCAGTACTTC. The chain has TRBV10-3 and TRBJ2-7, with TRBD1 matching 9 bases. The germline V gene encodes CDR1 ENHRY and CDR2 SYGVKD. The CDR3 has 14 amino acids. The junction had 5 bases not matched to a gene; V was cut back by 3 bases and J by 5 bases.